This T cell receptor (beta chain) was recovered during a study of prognosis after radiotherapy for stage I lung cancer. Study-level background: Non-small cell lung cancer patients at stage I were enrolled between early 2018 and January 2019. At a biologically effective dose of at least 100 Gy and in 3 to 5 fractions, SBRT was the radiotherapy delivered. Radiotherapy was followed by distant metastases in several patients, which appeared at a median of approximately 7 months; under 17 patients showed no significant progression. Study-wide results and limits: The number of unique TCR clones went down after stereotactic body radiation therapy, with a median of around 9,500 versus 6,500.

The study amplified the TCR beta CDR3 region from genomic DNA. This amplification was carried out by two rounds of multiplex PCR. Primers specific to each TRBV and TRBJ gene drove first-round PCR. TCRdb re-analysed the multiplex PCR reads in MiXCR, keeping a single row per CDR3 protein. The repertoire holds about 35,000 distinct CDR3 sequences, with approximately 29% as singletons. There are many counts of this clonotype. Its antigen remains unknown. CDR3 length equals 19 residues. The V and J ends lost 1 base and 2 bases, in that order; junction bases with no gene match: 9. CDR1 SGHRS and CDR2 YFSETQ come from the germline V gene.

This rearrangement joins TRBV5-1 to TRBJ2-1; 13 bases are a match to TRBD2. The sequence was collected from a donor over 45 with non-small cell lung cancer. The sequencing used PBMCs, collected before or after stereotactic body radiation therapy (not recorded which). CDR3: CASSLLPSGTSGAYNEQFF. The CDR3 bases are TGCGCCAGCAGCTTGTTGCCTTCCGGGACTAGCGGGGCCTACAATGAGCAGTTCTTC.